A single T cell receptor beta chain is shown here with its context. Antigen specificity is unknown. Sequenced by immunoSEQ multiplex PCR; TCRdb stores in-frame clones only, minus some. The table includes fewer than 120,000 clones, roughly 90% detected once. This sample was taken from a study of T cell responses to AZD1222 COVID-19 vaccine. In the study overall: Second-dose intervals of approximately 4 or approximately 12 weeks were pooled.

The V and J ends lost 1 base and 1 base respectively, with 8 bases between them. This CDR3 is 14 amino acids long. Germline V lookup: CDR1 SGHTS, CDR2 YDEGEE. The study, taken as a whole, reports: Donors, mostly white British, included more females; clonal diversity was possibly underestimated. Seropositive at baseline were only a handful of AZD1222 recipients.

This material consisted of peripheral blood, taken on day 0 of AZD1222 vaccination. The sequence was collected from an adult in good health. The chain links TRBV5-8 to TRBJ1-1; no clear D. The CDR3 sequence is CASSLFNGNTEAFF. In DNA form, the CDR3 reads TGTGCCAGCAGCTTGTTCAACGGGAACACTGAAGCTTTCTTT.